A single sample gave rise to the 24 T cell receptor beta chains below, sequenced in a study of blood T cell repertoires in COVID-19. Data came from immunoSEQ multiplex PCR; TCRdb stores just in-frame clones and leaves some out. The sample holds about 270,000 clones; more than 75% are singletons and the top ten take approximately 2.4%. The sample comprised PBMCs or T cells enriched from blood (not recorded which). Receptors originate from a woman aged 18-29 years who had recovered from COVID-19.

This rearrangement joins TRBV19 to TRBJ1-3, with D unclear. Per the germline V gene, CDR1 is LNHDA and CDR2 is SQIVND (reference sequence). Trimming removed 5 bases at V and 0 bases at J, with 11 bases between. The CDR3 contains 15 residues. The DNA of the CDR3 is TGTGCCAGTAGTCAAACAGCAAGCTCTGGAAACACCATATATTTT. Translating it yields CASSQTASSGNTIYF.

This clone was counted once. This chain links TRBV9 with TRBJ1-1, with D uncertain. The CDR3 has 18 residues. Germline-derived CDR1 and CDR2 are SGDLS and YYNGEE. V shed 0 bases and J shed 0 bases, with 18 bases lying between them. DNA of the CDR3: TGTGCCAGCAGCGTAGTCGGGTTGTATCGGGTTATGAACACTGAAGCTTTCTTT. Translated, it gives CASSVVGLYRVMNTEAFF. The entire variable domain, with the rest obtained from reference TRBV9 and TRBJ1-1, is as follows: DSGVTQTPKHLITATGQRVTLRCSPRSGDLSVYWYQQSLDQGLQFLIQYYNGEERAKGNILERFSAQQFPDLHSELNLSSLELGDSALYFCASSVVGLYRVMNTEAFFGQGTRLTVV.

This clone came up once. This chain joins TRBV7-2 and TRBJ2-1; TRBD1 matches 7 bases. The CDR3 has 14 residues. In germline, CDR1 is SGHTA, CDR2 FQGNSA. Trimming cost V 6 bases and J 3 bases; bases outside gene matches: 5. As DNA, the CDR3 is TGTGCCAGCAGGAACCGGGACAGCTACAATGAGCAGTTCTTC. Amino acid sequence: CASRNRDSYNEQFF. Drawing the rest from reference TRBV7-2 and TRBJ2-1, the complete variable domain is GAGVSQSPSNKVTEKGKDVELRCDPISGHTALYWYRQSLGQGLEFLIYFQGNSAPDKSGLPSDRFSAERTGGSVSTLTIQRTQQEDSAVYLCASRNRDSYNEQFFGPGTRLTVL.

This clone was recorded a few times. The chain carries TRBV3-1 (or the pseudogene TRBV3-2) and TRBJ1-2, with a tentative D call TRBD1 (6 bases). The CDR3 has 12 amino acids. V dropped 2 bases and J dropped 5 bases, with 6 bases sitting between them. From germline, CDR1 is LGHDT and CDR2 YNNKEL (reference sequence). The CDR3 bases are TGTGCCAGCAGCCAACAGGGGTATGGCTACACCTTC. Amino acids: CASSQQGYGYTF.

The rearrangement joins TRBV9 to TRBJ1-1, with no clear D. Germline assignment: CDR1 SGDLS and CDR2 YYNGEE. This CDR3 is 12 amino acids long. The V gene lost 0 bases and the J gene lost 8 bases, with 8 bases spanning the gap. CDR3 loop: CASSVVGGEAFF. The CDR3 DNA reads TGTGCCAGCAGCGTAGTCGGCGGGGAAGCTTTCTTT.

This chain links TRBV2 with TRBJ1-6; weak D call: TRBD1 (5 bases). The germline V gene has CDR1 SNHLY and CDR2 FYNNEI. V lost 0 bases to trimming and J lost 7 bases, with 16 bases between them. The CDR3 loop spans 17 amino acids. The CDR3, as DNA: TGTGCCAGCAGTGAAGCGCTTCGATGGCAGGGAAATTCACCCCTCCACTTT. This translates into CASSEALRWQGNSPLHF.

V and J are TRBV3-1 (or the pseudogene TRBV3-2) and TRBJ2-7, with 8 bases lining up with TRBD2. The trim removed 0 bases at V and 2 bases at J, leaving 6 bases unmatched. The CDR3 sequence is 16 residues long. CDR1 is LGHDT, CDR2 YNNKEL, per germline (reference sequence). In DNA form, the CDR3 reads TGTGCCAGCAGCCAAGACCAAACTAGCGGTCCCTACGAGCAGTACTTC. Translated, it gives CASSQDQTSGPYEQYF.

This chain links TRBV20-1 with TRBJ1-1; 10 bases agree with TRBD1. The V and J ends lost 3 bases and 6 bases, in that order; junction bases with no gene match: 7. Looked up from germline, CDR1 is DFQATT and CDR2 is SNEGSKA (reference sequence). The CDR3 is made up of 14 amino acids. DNA for the CDR3: TGCAGTGCTAGTGGGGGACAGGGGAAGGCTGAAGCTTTCTTT. Protein product: CSASGGQGKAEAFF.

V usage is TRBV4-1 and J usage is TRBJ2-7, with D possibly TRBD2 on 6 matching bases. V dropped 1 base and J dropped 1 base, with 8 bases sitting between them. The CDR3 extends over 14 amino acids. Per the germline V gene, CDR1 is MGHRA and CDR2 is YSYEKL. This CDR3 is CASSQVADSYEQYF. The CDR3 region has the DNA TGCGCCAGCAGCCAAGTAGCGGATTCCTACGAGCAGTACTTC.

The J gene is TRBJ2-1, the V gene TRBV10-3; the D gene is possibly TRBD1 (6 bases). The germline V gene has CDR1 ENHRY and CDR2 SYGVKD. V dropped 6 bases and J dropped 5 bases, with 14 bases sitting between them. The CDR3 runs 14 residues. The CDR3 loop is CAISFSTGDNEQFF. The CDR3 DNA sequence: TGTGCCATCAGCTTTTCGACAGGAGACAATGAGCAGTTCTTC.

J is TRBJ1-2 and V is TRBV28, with D possibly TRBD1 on 5 matching bases. CDR1 and CDR2 from the germline V gene are MDHEN and SYDVKM. This CDR3 is 17 amino acids long. V dropped 3 bases and J dropped 8 bases, with 25 bases sitting between them. CDR3 nucleotides: TGTGCCAGCAGTTTTACTAATCAAGATTTCTCGGGGGACGGCTACACCTTC. This sequence encodes CASSFTNQDFSGDGYTF.

The V call is TRBV14, the J call TRBJ2-1; weak D call: TRBD1 (6 bases). The germline gives CDR1 SGHDN, CDR2 FVKESK. The CDR3 is 16 residues long. The ends were cut back, 0 bases at V and 5 bases at J, with 14 bases in the middle. The CDR3 sequence: CASSQDQVGQNNEQFF. DNA of the CDR3: TGTGCCAGCAGCCAAGATCAGGTCGGACAGAACAATGAGCAGTTCTTC.

The chain links TRBV19 to TRBJ2-1; a possible D gene is TRBD1 (5 bases). The V and J ends lost 3 bases and 5 bases respectively, with 11 bases between them. Germline CDR1 is LNHDA and CDR2 is SQIVND (reference sequence). The CDR3 spans 14 residues. The DNA of the CDR3 is TGTGCCAGTAGTATGAGCTCACAGGACAATGAGCAGTTCTTC. This sequence encodes CASSMSSQDNEQFF. Combining the CDR3 with reference TRBV19 and TRBJ2-1 gives the whole variable domain DGGITQSPKYLFRKEGQNVTLSCEQNLNHDAMYWYRQDPGQGLRLIYYSQIVNDFQKGDIAEGYSVSREKKESFPLTVTSAQKNPTAFYLCASSMSSQDNEQFFGPGTRLTVL.

The chain has TRBV9 and TRBJ2-5; 9 nucleotides align to TRBD2. With 7 bases clipped from V and 5 bases from J, the junction kept 18 bases outside the gene matches. The CDR3 is made up of 17 amino acids. Germline-derived CDR1 and CDR2 are SGDLS and YYNGEE. The DNA for the CDR3 is TGTGCCAGCGGAACGGGGTTAGCGGGAGCTTTTCTCGAGACCCAGTACTTC. Amino acid sequence: CASGTGLAGAFLETQYF.

The chain couples TRBV6-5 to TRBJ1-1; TRBD1 matches at 10 bases. CDR3 length equals 16 residues. The V gene's germline CDR1 is MNHEY and CDR2 SVGAGI. V gave up 0 bases and J gave up 5 bases; unmatched junction bases: 6. CDR3 region: CASSYSRGTGATEAFF. The CDR3 DNA reads as TGTGCCAGCAGTTACTCGAGAGGGACAGGGGCTACTGAAGCTTTCTTT.

This sequence joins TRBV3-1 (or the pseudogene TRBV3-2) and TRBJ2-3, with TRBD1 matching 8 bases. Trimming at V came to 5 bases and at J to 7 bases, leaving 5 bases not matched to a gene. CDR1 LGHDT and CDR2 YNNKEL come from the germline V gene (reference sequence). The CDR3 totals 13 residues. The CDR3 loop is CASSAQGAHTQYF. The CDR3 DNA reads as TGTGCCAGCAGCGCCCAGGGGGCACATACGCAGTATTTT.

This sequence joins TRBV12-3 or TRBV12-4 and TRBJ2-3; D uncertain. V shed 10 bases and J shed 5 bases, with 7 bases lying between them. The CDR3 is 10 amino acids. For the CDR3, the DNA is TGTGCCACGACACAAGATACGCAGTATTTT. Its translation is CATTQDTQYF.

This chain connects TRBV5-1 to TRBJ1-1; 8 bases align to TRBD1. CDR1 and CDR2 from the germline V gene are SGHRS and YFSETQ. The CDR3 is 16 residues long. Trimming cost V 4 bases and J 0 bases; bases outside gene matches: 8. The CDR3 DNA follows: TGCGCCAGCAGCCTAGGGACAGGTCCGATGAACACTGAAGCTTTCTTT. Its protein is CASSLGTGPMNTEAFF. The full variable domain, rest sourced from reference TRBV5-1 and TRBJ1-1, is KAGVTQTPRYLIKTRGQQVTLSCSPISGHRSVSWYQQTPGQGLQFLFEYFSETQRNKGNFPGRFSGRQFSNSRSEMNVSTLELGDSALYLCASSLGTGPMNTEAFFGQGTRLTVV.

V is TRBV18 and J is TRBJ2-2; D uncertain. This CDR3 region has 12 residues. Trimming cost V 2 bases and J 10 bases, with 8 bases left between them. Germline assignment: CDR1 KGHSH and CDR2 LQKENI. CDR3 DNA: TGTGCCAGCTCACCAATTCCCTCGGAGCTGTTTTTT. It encodes CASSPIPSELFF.

The rearrangement joins TRBV5-6 to TRBJ2-3; D is possibly TRBD2 (6 bases). The CDR3 consists of 17 residues. V dropped 1 base and J dropped 0 bases, with 15 bases sitting between them. The germline V gene encodes CDR1 SGHDT and CDR2 YYEEEE. The CDR3 sequence is CASSLSSGFISTDTQYF. The CDR3 coding sequence is TGTGCCAGCAGCTTGAGCAGCGGGTTTATCAGCACAGATACGCAGTATTTT.

The chain combines TRBV5-1 with TRBJ2-5, with 8 bases matching TRBD1. CDR3 length: 17 amino acids. The V segment lost 1 base and the J segment 5 bases; nucleotides outside the gene matches: 13. Germline V gene sequence: CDR1 SGHRS, CDR2 YFSETQ. The CDR3 nucleotides read TGCGCCAGCAGCTTGAGTCCTTCAGGGGGCGATTTGGAGACCCAGTACTTC. Its protein product is CASSLSPSGGDLETQYF.

The chain combines TRBV21-1 with TRBJ2-7; the table gives TRBD2 as D, unverified against the DNA. TRBV21-1 is marked as a pseudogene. This CDR3 contains 16 residues. CDR3 amino acids: CASSKLMSGISYEQYF. In nucleotides, the CDR3 is TGTGCCAGCAGCAAATTGATGAGCGGTATATCCTACGAGCAGTACTTC.

This chain links TRBV5-4 with TRBJ2-6; D may be TRBD1 (7 bases). CDR3 length: 18 residues. Trimming took 4 bases from V and 1 from J, leaving 18 bases between them. The germline CDR1 and CDR2 sequences are SGHNT and YYREEE (reference sequence). CDR3 DNA: TGTGCCAGCAGCGGGAGGACAGGTCAGTTGTCTGGGGCCAACGTCCTGACTTTC. This translates into CASSGRTGQLSGANVLTF.

This chain links TRBV6-2 or TRBV6-3 with TRBJ1-1; possible D gene TRBD1, 5 bases. CDR3 length: 15 residues. Trimming shortened V by 2 bases and J by 5 bases, and 15 bases separated the two germline ends. Germline-derived CDR1 and CDR2 are MNHEY and SVGEGT. CDR3 sequence reads: CASSYRQVRETEAFF. CDR3 nucleotides: TGTGCCAGCAGTTACCGACAAGTCAGGGAAACTGAAGCTTTCTTT.